This T cell receptor beta chain was found in a study of cytomegalovirus exposure and HLA in healthy donors. The study's findings and limits: Overall, approximately 150 TCR beta chains were annotated as cytomegalovirus-associated. Association with HLA alleles at 0.05 false discovery rate was found for 16,951 TCR beta sequences in a later analysis.

Samples came from healthy bone marrow donors. Donors had nominal health at sampling but likely had unrecorded immune exposures. Points on this clone: The antigen is undetermined.

Germline assignment: CDR1 SGDLS and CDR2 YYNGEE. CDR3 size: 16 residues. Trimming removed 3 bases from V and 2 bases from J; junction bases left unmatched: 10. Primers included in the PCR were 60 Vbeta and 13 Jbeta primers. Libraries were prepared by immunoSEQ multiplex PCR; TCRdb keeps only in-frame clonotypes and omits some of them. Of some 140,000 clones in the sample, under 80% were seen once. This TCR came from a woman aged 45 to 65 in good health and CMV-seropositive. This chain links TRBV9 with TRBJ2-7; 8 bases agree with TRBD2. Specimen: PBMCs. DNA of the CDR3: TGTGCCAGCAGCGGGCCCCTGGCGGGGGGCGCCTACGAGCAGTACTTC. It yields the protein CASSGPLAGGAYEQYF.